This section outlines one TCR beta chain sequence together with its context. Its antigen is currently unknown. This entry is derived from a study of OX40 agonist ivuxolimab in advanced cancers. Study summary: Aged about 23 to 90 with a mean of approximately 57 years, they were 82.7% male. Study-wide points: Among the lowest peripheral clonal expansion occurred in 0.1-3.0 mg/kg partial responders. Also present in some nonresponders was a low level of normalized T-cell clonal expansion. Blood T cells, both CD4+ and CD8+, expanded clonally by week 6 at 0.1 to 3.0 mg/kg.

This CDR3 is built from 14 residues. The V end was cut by 2 bases, the J end by 4 bases, with 8 bases between. The germline CDR1 and CDR2 sequences are KGHSH and LQKENI. Assay: immunoSEQ multiplex PCR; the TCRdb copy retains only in-frame clones and omits some. The data hold fewer than 75,000 clones, with 80% to 90% observed a single time. The source was CD4+ or CD8+ T cells sorted from blood, collected in a trial of the OX40 agonist ivuxolimab. The chain recombines TRBV18 with TRBJ2-2; TRBD2 is a possible D gene (6 bases). The TCR sequence derives from an adult with an advanced solid tumor such as melanoma, head and neck, liver or kidney cancer. CDR3 protein: CASSPLEGTGELFF. The DNA of the CDR3 is TGTGCCAGCTCACCATTGGAGGGCACCGGGGAGCTGTTTTTT.